This record looks at one T cell receptor beta chain sequence and its context. Its antigen is unidentified. The sample belongs to a study of cytomegalovirus exposure and HLA in healthy donors. Broader study findings: The study carried out a later analysis of TCR beta sequences. It associated roughly 17,000 of them with specific HLA alleles at a false discovery rate of 0.05. The analysis excluded some indistinguishable V segments, including TRBV6-2 and TRBV6-3. The Asian-associated ancestry cluster reportedly had fewer N-insertions than the 666-donor mean in a later analysis. An assumption of roughly uniform sequencing depth across donors underlay the presence/absence analyses.

Primers for the PCR totalled 60 Vbeta and 13 Jbeta. Generated by immunoSEQ multiplex PCR, the TCRdb table keeps only in-frame clones and is missing some. Of about 150,000 clones listed, approximately 69% are singletons. V was shortened by 5 bases and J by 4 bases, with 6 bases between the two germline ends. The length of the CDR3 is 13 residues. Germline assignment: CDR1 SGHAT and CDR2 FQNNGV. This TCR was recovered from a man younger than 45 in good health and CMV-seronegative. The chain has TRBV11-2 and TRBJ1-6; D unresolved. The sample comprised PBMCs. The CDR3 sequence is CASSPGYNSPLHF. DNA for the CDR3: TGTGCCAGCAGCCCCGGTTATAATTCACCCCTCCACTTT.